This is a list of T cell receptor beta chains from one sample in a study of blood T cells in healthy people across ages. TCRdb re-called the 5' RACE reads with MiXCR, one entry per CDR3 protein. The sample contains about a million distinct CDR3 sequences, 51% of which appear only once. Sequenced sample: blood. Source of these receptors: a woman aged 55-70 years in good health. The CDR3 runs from the conserved cysteine through the conserved F or W. A D gene is named only where the DNA matches it firmly. Size is stated for part of the rows, as once, few or many counts, or as a class when the clone is expanded.

size,V,J,D,CDR3,DNA
.,TRBV30,TRBJ2-1,.,CAWSGGPYNEQFF,TGTGCCTGGAGTGGAGGGCCTTACAATGAGCAGTTCTTC
.,TRBV5-1,TRBJ2-1,TRBD1,CASSLMLGTGVGEQFF,TGCGCCAGCAGCTTGATGCTCGGGACAGGGGTCGGTGAGCAGTTCTTC
.,TRBV18,TRBJ2-5,.,CASAPHQETQYF,TGTGCCAGCGCACCACATCAAGAGACCCAGTACTTC
.,TRBV30,TRBJ2-3,TRBD1,CAWARDRMTDTQYF,TGTGCCTGGGCCCGGGACAGGATGACAGATACGCAGTATTTT
few,TRBV29-1,TRBJ1-2,TRBD1,CSVLGQAVYGYTF,TGCAGCGTCCTTGGACAGGCAGTCTATGGCTACACCTTC
few,TRBV7-9,TRBJ2-3,TRBD2,CATKSSGSTDTQYF,TGTGCCACCAAATCTAGCGGTAGCACAGATACGCAGTATTTT
.,TRBV12-3/TRBV12-4,TRBJ2-7,.,CASSFVNSYEQYF,TGTGCCAGCAGTTTTGTCAATTCCTACGAGCAGTACTTC
many,TRBV10-3,TRBJ1-4,.,CAIRTTTNEKLFF,TGTGCCATCAGAACTACAACTAATGAAAAACTGTTTTTT
.,TRBV20-1,TRBJ2-5,.,CSARPTETQYF,TGCAGTGCTAGACCCACAGAGACCCAGTACTTC
.,TRBV6-5,TRBJ2-3,.,CATGAGLRADTQYF,TGTGCCACCGGGGCAGGGCTTCGGGCAGATACGCAGTATTTT
.,TRBV29-1,TRBJ2-7,TRBD1,CSVEGTGGLEQYF,TGCAGCGTTGAGGGGACAGGGGGTCTCGAGCAGTACTTC
.,TRBV27,TRBJ1-2,.,CASSSTRAFDYGYTF,TGTGCCAGCAGTTCTACTAGGGCTTTCGACTATGGCTACACCTTC
.,TRBV7-6,TRBJ2-7,.,CASSPGIPGADILDEQYF,TGTGCCAGCAGCCCGGGAATACCGGGAGCCGATATCCTGGACGAGCAGTACTTC
.,TRBV20-1,TRBJ2-4,.,CSAKGPSEAKNIQYF,TGCAGTGCCAAAGGACCCAGTGAGGCCAAAAACATTCAGTACTTC
.,TRBV5-6,TRBJ2-3,.,CASSGGSRGTSTDTQYF,TGTGCCAGCAGCGGGGGCAGCAGGGGAACTAGCACAGATACGCAGTATTTT
.,TRBV6-5,TRBJ2-3,TRBD2,CASSKLAGGLDTQYF,TGTGCCAGCAGTAAACTAGCGGGAGGGTTAGATACGCAGTATTTT
.,TRBV27,TRBJ2-1,.,CASSLGGPGEQFF,TGTGCCAGCAGTTTAGGTGGTCCAGGTGAGCAGTTCTTC
.,TRBV12-3/TRBV12-4,TRBJ2-1,.,CASSPGWAGETQFF,TGTGCCAGCAGTCCGGGATGGGCTGGAGAGACCCAGTTCTTC
.,TRBV15,TRBJ1-4,TRBD1,CATSRLQGNEKLFF,TGTGCCACCAGCAGACTACAGGGGAACGAAAAACTGTTTTTT
.,TRBV5-1,TRBJ2-5,.,CASSFRGIQETQYF,TGCGCCAGCAGCTTTAGGGGCATACAAGAGACCCAGTACTTC
.,TRBV29-1,TRBJ2-6,TRBD2,CSVQRGDGANVLTF,TGCAGCGTCCAACGGGGGGACGGGGCCAACGTCCTGACTTTC
.,TRBV30,TRBJ2-1,.,CAWSVSLGVSYNEQFF,TGTGCCTGGAGTGTCAGTTTGGGGGTCTCCTACAATGAGCAGTTCTTC
.,TRBV20-1,TRBJ2-1,.,CSASGMGPGGEQFF,TGCAGTGCTAGCGGGATGGGCCCGGGGGGCGAGCAGTTCTTC
few,TRBV28,TRBJ2-7,TRBD2,CASSPLAGAPYEQYF,TGTGCCAGCAGTCCCCTAGCGGGGGCCCCCTACGAGCAGTACTTC
few,TRBV29-1,TRBJ2-1,TRBD1,CSVVYAAGGPIVFPDNEQFF,TGCAGCGTTGTGTACGCGGCAGGGGGCCCGATTGTGTTCCCCGACAATGAGCAGTTCTTC
once,TRBV20-1,TRBJ2-5,TRBD2,CSARASGGQETQYF,TGCAGTGCTAGGGCTAGCGGGGGCCAAGAGACCCAGTACTTC
.,TRBV4-1,TRBJ2-1,.,CASSQTSRGYNEQFF,TGCGCCAGCAGCCAGACTAGCAGGGGCTACAATGAGCAGTTCTTC
once,TRBV10-3,TRBJ2-7,TRBD2,CAISERSGRDHEQYF,TGTGCCATCAGTGAAAGATCCGGGAGGGACCACGAGCAGTACTTC
few,TRBV6-6,TRBJ1-5,.,CASSYGSPRGNQPQHF,TGTGCCAGCAGTTACGGGTCCCCTCGTGGCAATCAGCCCCAGCATTTT
few,TRBV10-3,TRBJ2-5,.,CAISEVREETQYF,TGTGCCATCAGTGAAGTCCGGGAAGAGACCCAGTACTTC
few,TRBV20-1,TRBJ1-2,TRBD1,CSCPKPGQDLANYGYTF,TGCAGTTGTCCTAAACCGGGACAGGACCTTGCTAACTATGGCTACACCTTC
.,TRBV11-2,TRBJ2-5,.,CASSLGVSQETQYF,TGTGCCAGCAGCTTAGGCGTCAGCCAAGAGACCCAGTACTTC
.,TRBV7-9,TRBJ2-3,.,CASSFASMTDTQYF,TGTGCCAGCAGCTTCGCGAGTATGACAGATACGCAGTATTTT
.,TRBV3-1,TRBJ1-4,TRBD1,CASSQATGFELFF,TGTGCCAGCAGCCAAGCGACAGGGTTTGAACTGTTTTTT
few,TRBV20-1,TRBJ2-3,.,CSARDPFRPAGTDTQYF,TGCAGTGCTAGAGATCCTTTCCGCCCCGCCGGCACAGATACGCAGTATTTT
.,TRBV9,TRBJ2-1,TRBD2,CASSVTSASYNEQFF,TGTGCCAGCAGCGTCACTAGCGCGTCCTACAATGAGCAGTTCTTC
few,TRBV7-9,TRBJ2-4,.,CASSRMFNIQYF,TGTGCCAGCAGCCGCATGTTTAACATTCAGTACTTC
.,TRBV30,TRBJ1-5,.,CACPGNQPQHF,TGTGCCTGCCCCGGGAATCAGCCCCAGCATTTT
.,TRBV15,TRBJ2-7,.,CATSRAEGYEQYF,TGTGCCACCAGCAGAGCAGAGGGCTACGAGCAGTACTTC
.,TRBV27,TRBJ2-7,.,CASRVGGTYEQYF,TGTGCCAGCCGAGTGGGGGGAACCTACGAGCAGTACTTC
.,TRBV11-2,TRBJ2-1,.,CASDRVGQVQFF,TGTGCCAGCGATCGGGTCGGGCAAGTGCAGTTCTTC
few,TRBV2,TRBJ2-5,.,CASSLGVGTQYF,TGTGCCAGCAGTCTGGGTGTCGGGACCCAGTACTTC
.,TRBV9,TRBJ1-1,TRBD1,CASSVGRQGVEAFF,TGTGCCAGCAGCGTAGGTCGACAGGGGGTTGAAGCTTTCTTT
.,TRBV30,TRBJ2-7,.,CAWSVKGYEQYF,TGTGCCTGGAGTGTTAAGGGCTACGAGCAGTACTTC
few,TRBV5-1,TRBJ2-3,.,CASSLATPRADTQYF,TGCGCCAGCAGCTTGGCGACACCGCGGGCAGATACGCAGTATTTT
.,TRBV12-3/TRBV12-4,TRBJ2-3,.,CASSSEQNTDTQYF,TGTGCCAGCAGTTCGGAGCAAAACACAGATACGCAGTATTTT
.,TRBV5-6,TRBJ1-5,.,CASSLVGSNQPQHF,TGTGCCAGCAGCTTGGTGGGTAGCAATCAGCCCCAGCATTTT